This T cell receptor beta chain was found in a study of T-cell reconstitution after alpha-beta-depleted transplantation in children. Study-wide results and limits: Reportedly, only several hundred clones from non-depleted graft cells drove alpha-beta T-cell counts at about two months. From newly produced T cells came most of the T-cell counts and diversity one year after transplant. Recipient T cells and thymic progenitors that survived were the source of the high TCRbeta diversity seen at day 60 in some patients.

In the case of this clonotype: Antigen unknown.

This sample's TCRbeta library carried unique molecular identifier barcodes. TCRdb reprocessed the PCR reads via MiXCR and lists one record per CDR3 protein. Found here are a few hundred thousand distinct CDR3 sequences, 25% to 30% of them singletons; the top ten hold around a third. V was clipped by 2 bases and J by 0 bases, with 11 bases between them. Germline V gene sequence: CDR1 KGHSH, CDR2 LQKENI. The CDR3 runs to 15 residues. The TCR originated in a boy younger than two with Wiskott-Aldrich syndrome, due to receive a stem cell transplant. The chain employs TRBV18 and TRBJ2-7; no firm D call. Material: PBMCs, obtained before TCRalphabeta/CD19-depleted stem cell transplant. The CDR3 DNA follows: TGTGCCAGCTCACCAAGGAGCGCGAGCTCCTACGAGCAGTACTTC. Protein product: CASSPRSASSYEQYF.